These T cell receptor beta chains were read from a single sample in a study of shared clonotypes between healthy human individuals. The repertoire was sequenced with immunoSEQ multiplex PCR; TCRdb's copy has only in-frame clones and lacks some. The profile shows a few million clones, just over 90% of them singletons. The sequenced material came from naive CD4+ T cells sorted from blood. The receptors were gathered from a man aged 18-30 years in good health. Both conserved end residues are part of each CDR3. A D gene is named only where the DNA matches it firmly. Only part of the rows carry a size: once, few, many, or a class if the clone is expanded.

>-|TRBJ2-3|TRBV18|TRBD2
TGTGCCAGCTCACCATGGGGACTAGCCTCGACAGATACGCAGTATTTT
CASSPWGLASTDTQYF
>few|TRBJ2-1|TRBV6-5|TRBD1
TGTGCCAGCCGGACAGGGTTTGAGCAGTTCTTC
CASRTGFEQFF
>-|TRBJ2-1|TRBV9|-
TGTGCCAGCAGCGTCCCGGGAAGCAATGAGCAGTTCTTC
CASSVPGSNEQFF
>-|TRBJ2-5|TRBV2|-
TGTGCCAGCAGTGATCGAGACGGGAACGTTGGGAAGACCCAGTACTTC
CASSDRDGNVGKTQYF
>once|TRBJ2-6|TRBV12-5|-
TGTGCTAGTGGTATTCCTGGGGCCAACGTCCTGACTTTC
CASGIPGANVLTF
>-|TRBJ2-7|TRBV18|-
TGTGCCAGCTCACCACCAGCCCAGGAATCTACGGAGCAGTACTTC
CASSPPAQESTEQYF
>-|TRBJ2-5|TRBV7-9|TRBD2
TGTGCCAGCAGCCTGGGACTAGCGTCCCTAGAGACCCAGTACTTC
CASSLGLASLETQYF
>-|TRBJ2-7|TRBV6-1|TRBD1
TGTGCCAGCAGGGTAGGGACAGAAAGATCCTACGAGCAGTACTTC
CASRVGTERSYEQYF
>-|TRBJ1-2|TRBV5-6|TRBD1
TGTGCCAGCAGCTCTCACAGGGGGCGCTTAAACCTCGATGGCTACACCTTC
CASSSHRGRLNLDGYTF
>-|TRBJ2-3|TRBV7-9|-
TGTGCCAGCAGCTTAGACAGTTATACGCAGTATTTT
CASSLDSYTQYF
>-|TRBJ2-7|TRBV7-9|TRBD2
TGTGCCAGCAGCTTCATCCCCCCTCGGCGGGAGGGTCGCCGGGAGCAGTACTTC
CASSFIPPRREGRREQYF
>-|TRBJ2-3|TRBV27|TRBD2
TGTGCCAGCAGGCCCTTGGGGAGGGGTTCAGATACGCAGTATTTT
CASRPLGRGSDTQYF
>-|TRBJ2-2|TRBV4-1|TRBD1
TGCGCCAGCAGCCAAGATATACAGGGGAGAGACACCGGGGAGCTGTTTTTT
CASSQDIQGRDTGELFF
>-|TRBJ2-3|TRBV7-2|-
TGTGCCAGCAGCCCCCGGGGTACAGATACGCAGTATTTT
CASSPRGTDTQYF
>-|TRBJ1-2|TRBV5-4|-
TGTGCCAGCAGCTTTCCGGGAGATTATGGCTACACCTTC
CASSFPGDYGYTF
>few|TRBJ1-1|TRBV30|-
TGTGCCTGGACAGGGGATTGGGACACTGAAGCTTTCTTT
CAWTGDWDTEAFF
>-|TRBJ2-6|TRBV2|-
TGTGCCAGCACCAACAGGATATCTGGGGCCAACGTCCTGACTTTC
CASTNRISGANVLTF
>-|TRBJ2-7|TRBV6-5|TRBD1
TGTGCCAGCAGGACCGGGACAGGGGTAAGAGAGCAGTACTTC
CASRTGTGVREQYF
>-|TRBJ1-2|TRBV5-1|TRBD1
TGCGCCAGCAGTCCGGACAGGGGACATGGCTACACCTTC
CASSPDRGHGYTF
>-|TRBJ1-1|TRBV6-6|-
TGTGCCAGCAGTTACGCACAGGGTTTGAACACTGAAGCTTTCTTT
CASSYAQGLNTEAFF
>-|TRBJ2-2|TRBV11-1|-
TGTGCCAGCAGCCCTTGGGGAGTGGGGGCCGGGGAGCTGTTTTTT
CASSPWGVGAGELFF
>-|TRBJ2-1|TRBV10-3|-
TGTGCCATCAGTGAGTCAGGGACACCTAACAATGAGCAGTTCTTC
CAISESGTPNNEQFF
>once|TRBJ2-6|TRBV6-5|-
TGTGCCAGCAGTACTCAGGGTTCTGGGGCCAACGTCCTGACTTTC
CASSTQGSGANVLTF
>-|TRBJ2-1|TRBV5-3|TRBD2
TGTGCCAGAAGCTTGGCCGACGGGAGGGCCTCCTACAATGAGCAGTTCTTC
CARSLADGRASYNEQFF
>once|TRBJ1-3|TRBV18|TRBD1
TGTGCCAGCTCACCACTAGGTCCGGGACAGGGACGAAACACCATATATTTT
CASSPLGPGQGRNTIYF
>-|TRBJ2-1|TRBV12-5|TRBD2
TGTGCTAGTGGCCGGACTAGCGGGTACTACAATGAGCAGTTCTTC
CASGRTSGYYNEQFF
>-|TRBJ2-7|TRBV12-5|TRBD2
TGTGCTAGTGGTTTGGTACTAGCGGGAGGTTCCTACGAGCAGTACTTC
CASGLVLAGGSYEQYF
>-|TRBJ2-1|TRBV6-6|-
TGTGCCAGCAGTTACGACGGCAGTTGGAATGAGCAGTTCTTC
CASSYDGSWNEQFF
>-|TRBJ2-1|TRBV9|-
TGTGCCAGCAGCTTGCAGGGGGGCTCCTACAATGAGCAGTTCTTC
CASSLQGGSYNEQFF
>-|TRBJ2-3|TRBV7-2|TRBD2
TGTGCCAGCAGCTTGGTCGGGAGGTTTAGCACAGATACGCAGTATTTT
CASSLVGRFSTDTQYF
>-|TRBJ2-1|TRBV18|-
TGTGCCAGCTCCAAGACTAGAATCCATGAGCAGTTCTTC
CASSKTRIHEQFF
>-|TRBJ2-5|TRBV6-1|TRBD1
TGTGCCAGCAGTCGACAGGGAACGTACCAAGAGACCCAGTACTTC
CASSRQGTYQETQYF
>-|TRBJ2-7|TRBV7-9|-
TGTGCCAGCAGCTTAGCAGGGTCCCCGTACGAGCAGTACTTC
CASSLAGSPYEQYF
>-|TRBJ1-1|TRBV15|-
TGTGCCACCAGCAGTAGGACCTCTAAATCGACTGAAGCTTTCTTT
CATSSRTSKSTEAFF
>-|TRBJ2-3|TRBV10-2|TRBD2
TGCGCCAGCAGTGAGTCGGAGACTAGCCGGTCCCATTACGCAGATACGCAGTATTTT
CASSESETSRSHYADTQYF
>-|TRBJ1-1|TRBV6-1|-
TGTGCCAGCAGCCCGTTCCCAAACACTGAAGCTTTCTTT
CASSPFPNTEAFF
>-|TRBJ2-5|TRBV7-2|-
TGTGCCAGCAGCTTCGACCTTGGTCAAGAGACCCAGTACTTC
CASSFDLGQETQYF
>once|TRBJ2-7|TRBV28|TRBD2
TGTGCCAGCAGTCTCCGGACCCTAGCGGCTACCTACGAGCAGTACTTC
CASSLRTLAATYEQYF
>-|TRBJ1-5|TRBV2|TRBD1
TGTGCCAGCAGAGGACAGGGTGGCAATCAGCCCCAGCATTTT
CASRGQGGNQPQHF
>-|TRBJ2-7|TRBV20-1|-
TGCAGTGCTCGCCAGACCTACTTC
CSARQTYF
>-|TRBJ2-1|TRBV5-1|-
TGCGCCAGCAGCTTGGTCAGGGCGGGGACCTACAATGAGCAGTTCTTC
CASSLVRAGTYNEQFF
>-|TRBJ2-7|TRBV5-1|-
TGCGCCAGCAGCTTGGCGGGGGACCGTCTCAGCTACGAGCAGTACTTC
CASSLAGDRLSYEQYF
>-|TRBJ1-4|TRBV2|-
TGTGCCAGCAGTGTCTCCAGAGAAAAACTGTTTTTT
CASSVSREKLFF
>few|TRBJ1-5|TRBV6-1|-
TGTGCCAGCAGTGAAGCGGGCAATCAGCCCCAGCATTTT
CASSEAGNQPQHF
>-|TRBJ1-4|TRBV6-1|-
TGTGCCAGCAGTGAGGGGGGCCTGGGAGGTGAAAAACTGTTTTTT
CASSEGGLGGEKLFF